This T cell receptor (beta chain) was recovered during a study of blood T cell repertoires in COVID-19. Study in general: Whether acute or convalescent, the COVID-19 samples came from the United States, Italy and Spain.

As processed by the authors: Nucleated cell number was recorded as an estimate derived from reference gene primer amplification. Data came from immunoSEQ multiplex PCR; TCRdb stores just in-frame clones and leaves some out. The V and J calls and clone size come from that table; D and trimming were worked out from the DNA. The sample carries 200,000 to 300,000 clones, around 88% recorded once. CDR3 length equals 13 residues. The V gene's germline CDR1 is MDHEN and CDR2 SYDVKM. Trimming cost V 3 bases and J 2 bases, with 6 bases left between them. Seattle researchers signed up patients amid active infection and tracked them longitudinally.

Sequenced: peripheral blood. The chain has TRBV28 and TRBJ2-3; D unclear. This TCR derives from a woman older than 75 with COVID-19, enrolled during active disease. The DNA for the CDR3 is TGTGCCAGCAGTTTCCGGTTCACAGATACGCAGTATTTT. Encoded protein: CASSFRFTDTQYF.